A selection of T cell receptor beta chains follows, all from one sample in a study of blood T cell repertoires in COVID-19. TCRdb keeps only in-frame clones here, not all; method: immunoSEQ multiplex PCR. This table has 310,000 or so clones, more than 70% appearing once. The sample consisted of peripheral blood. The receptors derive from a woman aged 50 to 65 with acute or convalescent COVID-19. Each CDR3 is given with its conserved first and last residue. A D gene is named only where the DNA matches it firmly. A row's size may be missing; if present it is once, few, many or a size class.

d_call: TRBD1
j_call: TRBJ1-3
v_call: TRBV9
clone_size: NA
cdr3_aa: CASSVTGTGVATGNTIYF
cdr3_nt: TGTGCCAGCAGCGTGACCGGGACAGGAGTAGCAACTGGAAACACCATATATTTT

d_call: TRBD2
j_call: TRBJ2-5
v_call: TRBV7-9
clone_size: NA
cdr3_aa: CASSPGGAGDEETQYF
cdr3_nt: TGTGCCAGCAGCCCTGGCGGCGCGGGAGATGAAGAGACCCAGTACTTC

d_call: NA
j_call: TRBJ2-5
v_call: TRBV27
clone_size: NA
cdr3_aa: CASSLIGGVKTQYF
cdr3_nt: TGTGCCAGCAGTTTAATCGGGGGAGTAAAGACCCAGTACTTC

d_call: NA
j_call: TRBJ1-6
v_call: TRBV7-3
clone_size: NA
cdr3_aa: CASSPFGPSSYNSPLHF
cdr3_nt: TGTGCCAGCAGCCCTTTCGGCCCTAGCTCCTATAATTCACCCCTCCACTTT

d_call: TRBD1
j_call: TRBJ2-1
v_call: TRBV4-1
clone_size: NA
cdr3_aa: CASSQDRTGGQFF
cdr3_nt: TGCGCCAGCAGCCAAGATAGGACAGGGGGGCAGTTCTTC

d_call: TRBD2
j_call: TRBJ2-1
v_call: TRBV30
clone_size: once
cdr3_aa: CAWSRGLAGGPGQFF
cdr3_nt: TGTGCCTGGAGCAGAGGCCTAGCGGGAGGGCCCGGGCAGTTCTTC

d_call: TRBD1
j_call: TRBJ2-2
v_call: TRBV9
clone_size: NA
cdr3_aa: CASRGTGAGELFF
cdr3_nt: TGTGCCAGCAGGGGGACAGGGGCCGGGGAGCTGTTTTTT

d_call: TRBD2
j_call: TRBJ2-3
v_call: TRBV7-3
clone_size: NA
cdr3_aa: CASSALAGVSTDTQYF
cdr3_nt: TGTGCCAGCAGCGCTCTAGCGGGCGTTAGCACAGATACGCAGTATTTT

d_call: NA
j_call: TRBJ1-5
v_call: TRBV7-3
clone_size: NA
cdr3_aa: CASSLNPGQPQHF
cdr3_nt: TGTGCCAGCAGCTTAAATCCGGGGCAGCCCCAGCATTTT

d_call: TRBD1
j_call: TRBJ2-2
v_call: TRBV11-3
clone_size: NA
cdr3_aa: CASSLTIMTGEDGELFF
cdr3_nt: TGTGCCAGCAGCCTAACAATTATGACAGGGGAAGACGGGGAGCTGTTTTTT

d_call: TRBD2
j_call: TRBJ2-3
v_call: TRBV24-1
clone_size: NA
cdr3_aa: CATSDRLAGSTDTQYF
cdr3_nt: TGTGCCACCAGTGATCGATTAGCGGGAAGCACAGATACGCAGTATTTT

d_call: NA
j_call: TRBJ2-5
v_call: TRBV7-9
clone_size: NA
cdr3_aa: CASSFGQGETQYF
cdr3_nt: TGTGCCAGCAGCTTCGGGCAGGGGGAGACCCAGTACTTC

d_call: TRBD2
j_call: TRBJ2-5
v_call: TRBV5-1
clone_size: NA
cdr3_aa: CASSRGTSGSSRGSETQYF
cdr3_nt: TGCGCCAGCAGCCGGGGGACTAGCGGGAGTAGCAGGGGATCAGAGACCCAGTACTTC

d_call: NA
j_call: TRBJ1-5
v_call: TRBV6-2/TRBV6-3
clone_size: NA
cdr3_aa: CASSPTEPRNQPQHF
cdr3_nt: TGTGCCAGCAGTCCGACGGAGCCACGGAACCAGCCCCAGCATTTT

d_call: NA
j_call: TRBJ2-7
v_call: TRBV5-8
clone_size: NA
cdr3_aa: CASSAGQLYEQYF
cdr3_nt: TGTGCCAGCAGCGCAGGACAGCTCTACGAGCAGTACTTC

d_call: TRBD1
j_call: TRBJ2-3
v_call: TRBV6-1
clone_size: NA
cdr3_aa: CASSEISGGADTQYF
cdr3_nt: TGTGCCAGCAGTGAAATATCAGGGGGCGCAGATACGCAGTATTTT

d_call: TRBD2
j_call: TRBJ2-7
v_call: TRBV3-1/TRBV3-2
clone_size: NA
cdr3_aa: CASSQGTSGNDEQYF
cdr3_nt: TGTGCCAGCAGCCAAGGGACTAGCGGGAACGACGAGCAGTACTTC

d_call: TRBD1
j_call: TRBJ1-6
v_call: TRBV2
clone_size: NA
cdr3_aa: CATEGQYNSPLHF
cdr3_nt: TGTGCCACCGAGGGACAGTATAATTCACCCCTCCACTTT

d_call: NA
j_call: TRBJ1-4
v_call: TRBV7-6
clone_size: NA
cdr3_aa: CASSFTTEINEKLFF
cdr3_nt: TGTGCCAGCAGCTTTACGACAGAGATTAATGAAAAACTGTTTTTT

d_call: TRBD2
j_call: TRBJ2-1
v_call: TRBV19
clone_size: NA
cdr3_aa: CASSPYPGLAGLNEQFF
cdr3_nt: TGTGCCAGTAGTCCCTACCCCGGACTAGCGGGGTTAAATGAGCAGTTCTTC

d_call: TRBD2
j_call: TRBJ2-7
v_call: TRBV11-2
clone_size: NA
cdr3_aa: CASSLDLVTSGTEQYF
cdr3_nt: TGTGCCAGCAGCTTAGATCTCGTGACTAGCGGGACCGAGCAGTACTTC

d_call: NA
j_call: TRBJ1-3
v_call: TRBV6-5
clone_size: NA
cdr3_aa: CASSAWRGSGNTIYF
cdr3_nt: TGTGCCAGCAGCGCTTGGAGGGGCTCTGGAAACACCATATATTTT

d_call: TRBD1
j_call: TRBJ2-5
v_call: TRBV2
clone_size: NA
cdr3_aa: CASSTRTGQETQYF
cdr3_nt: TGTGCCAGCAGTACCCGGACAGGTCAAGAGACCCAGTACTTC

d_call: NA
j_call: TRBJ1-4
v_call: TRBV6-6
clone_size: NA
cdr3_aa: CASSSGSNEKLFF
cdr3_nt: TGTGCCAGCAGTTCGGGGTCTAATGAAAAACTGTTTTTT

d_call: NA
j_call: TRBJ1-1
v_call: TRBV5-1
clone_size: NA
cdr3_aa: CASSWLGGGSTEAFF
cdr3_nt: TGCGCCAGCAGCTGGCTAGGTGGGGGGAGCACTGAAGCTTTCTTT

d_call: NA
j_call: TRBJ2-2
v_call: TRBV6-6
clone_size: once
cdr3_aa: CASSYGRSANTGELFF
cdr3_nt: TGTGCCAGCAGTTACGGTAGGAGCGCCAACACCGGGGAGCTGTTTTTT

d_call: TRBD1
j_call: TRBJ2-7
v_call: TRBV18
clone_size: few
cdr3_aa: CASSPRQGIYEQYF
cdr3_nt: TGTGCCAGCTCACCACGACAGGGGATATACGAGCAGTACTTC

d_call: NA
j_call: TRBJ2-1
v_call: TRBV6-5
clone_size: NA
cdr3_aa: CADRGGSYNEQFF
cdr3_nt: TGTGCCGATCGTGGCGGCTCATACAATGAGCAGTTCTTC